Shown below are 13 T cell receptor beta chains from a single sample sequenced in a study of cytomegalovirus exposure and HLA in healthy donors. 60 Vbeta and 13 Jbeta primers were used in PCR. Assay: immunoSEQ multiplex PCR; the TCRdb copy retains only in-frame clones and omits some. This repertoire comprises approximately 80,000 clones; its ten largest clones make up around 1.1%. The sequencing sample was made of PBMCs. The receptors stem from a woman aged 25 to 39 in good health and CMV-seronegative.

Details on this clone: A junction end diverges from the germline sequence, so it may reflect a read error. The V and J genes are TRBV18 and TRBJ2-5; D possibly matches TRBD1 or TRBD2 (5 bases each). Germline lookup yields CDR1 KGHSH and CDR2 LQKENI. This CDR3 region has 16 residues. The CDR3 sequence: CASAPGNSGYKWTQYF. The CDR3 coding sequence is TGTGCCAGCGCACCAGGGAACAGCGGTTACAAGTGGACCCAGTACTTC.

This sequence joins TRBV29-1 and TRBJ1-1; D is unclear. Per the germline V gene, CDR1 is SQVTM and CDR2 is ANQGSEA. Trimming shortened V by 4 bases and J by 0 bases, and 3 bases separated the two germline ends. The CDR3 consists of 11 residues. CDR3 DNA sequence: TGCAGCGTTGTAGTGAACACTGAAGCTTTCTTT. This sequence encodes CSVVVNTEAFF.

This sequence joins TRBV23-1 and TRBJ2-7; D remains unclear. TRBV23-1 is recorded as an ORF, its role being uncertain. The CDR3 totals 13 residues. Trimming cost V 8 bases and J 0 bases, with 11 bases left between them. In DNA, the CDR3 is TGCGCCAGCTCATCTATCTCCTCCTACGAGCAGTACTTC. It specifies CASSSISSYEQYF.

CDR3 sequence (DNA): TGTGCCAGCAGTCCACTTCAGGGAAGGCTCGAGCCCCAGCATTTT. Protein: CASSPLQGRLEPQHF. The chain joins TRBV6-1 to TRBJ1-5; a weak D match, TRBD1 (5 bases). V was pared by 5 bases and J by 8 bases, with 19 bases between. The CDR3 loop spans 15 amino acids. Germline loops: CDR1 MNHNS, CDR2 SASEGT.

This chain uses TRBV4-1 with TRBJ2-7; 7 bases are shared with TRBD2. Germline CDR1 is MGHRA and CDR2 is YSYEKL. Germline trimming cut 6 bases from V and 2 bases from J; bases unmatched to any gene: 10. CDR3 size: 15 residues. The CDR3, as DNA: TGCGCCAGCAGGCCCTCGGGGGGAGGCGCCTACGAGCAGTACTTC. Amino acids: CASRPSGGGAYEQYF.

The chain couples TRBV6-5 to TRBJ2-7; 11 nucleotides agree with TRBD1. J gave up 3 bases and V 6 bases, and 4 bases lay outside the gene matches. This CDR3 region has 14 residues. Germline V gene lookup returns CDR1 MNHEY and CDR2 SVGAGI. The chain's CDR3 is CASSPGQGVYEQYF. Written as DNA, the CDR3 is TGTGCCAGCAGCCCGGGACAGGGGGTCTACGAGCAGTACTTC.

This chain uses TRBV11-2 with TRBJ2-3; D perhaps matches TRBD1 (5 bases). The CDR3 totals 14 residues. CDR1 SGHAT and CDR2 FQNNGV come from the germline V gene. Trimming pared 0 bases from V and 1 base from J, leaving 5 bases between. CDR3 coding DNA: TGTGCCAGCAGCTTAGACAGGGGCACAGATACGCAGTATTTT. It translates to CASSLDRGTDTQYF. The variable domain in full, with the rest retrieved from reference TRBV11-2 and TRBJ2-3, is EAGVAQSPRYKIIEKRQSVAFWCNPISGHATLYWYQQILGQGPKLLIQFQNNGVVDDSQLPKDRFSAERLKGVDSTLKIQPAKLEDSAVYLCASSLDRGTDTQYFGPGTRLTVL.

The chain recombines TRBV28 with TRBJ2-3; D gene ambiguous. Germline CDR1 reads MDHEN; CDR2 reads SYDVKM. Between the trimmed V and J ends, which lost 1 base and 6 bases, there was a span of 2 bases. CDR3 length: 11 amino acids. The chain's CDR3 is CASSLSDTQYF. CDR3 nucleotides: TGTGCCAGCAGTTTATCTGATACGCAGTATTTT.

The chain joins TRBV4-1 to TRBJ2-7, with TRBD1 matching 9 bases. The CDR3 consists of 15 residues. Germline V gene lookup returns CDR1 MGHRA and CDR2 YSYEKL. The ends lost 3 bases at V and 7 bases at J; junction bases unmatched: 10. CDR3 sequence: CASSQGAGQGYEQYF. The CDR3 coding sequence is TGCGCCAGCAGCCAGGGAGCCGGACAGGGGTATGAGCAGTACTTC.

Here the CDR3 DNA reads TGTGCCAGCAGCCTCGGACTAGCGGGGAATGAGCAGTTCTTC. Residues: CASSLGLAGNEQFF. The chain combines TRBV5-6 with TRBJ2-1, with TRBD2 matching 12 bases. V lost 4 bases and J lost 7; bases outside the gene matches: 3. From germline, CDR1 is SGHDT and CDR2 YYEEEE. CDR3 length equals 14 residues.

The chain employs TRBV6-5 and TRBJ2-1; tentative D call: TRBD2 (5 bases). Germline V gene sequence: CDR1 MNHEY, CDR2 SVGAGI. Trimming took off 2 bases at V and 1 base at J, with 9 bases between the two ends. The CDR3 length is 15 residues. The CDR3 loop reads CASSYEGGSYNEQFF. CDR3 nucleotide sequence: TGTGCCAGCAGTTACGAGGGCGGATCCTACAATGAGCAGTTCTTC.

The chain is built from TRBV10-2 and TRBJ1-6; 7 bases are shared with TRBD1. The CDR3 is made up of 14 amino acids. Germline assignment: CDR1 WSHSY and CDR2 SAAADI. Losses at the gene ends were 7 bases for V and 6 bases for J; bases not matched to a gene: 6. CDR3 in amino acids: CASKDRASNSPLHF. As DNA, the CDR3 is TGCGCCAGCAAAGACAGGGCTAGTAATTCACCCCTCCACTTT.

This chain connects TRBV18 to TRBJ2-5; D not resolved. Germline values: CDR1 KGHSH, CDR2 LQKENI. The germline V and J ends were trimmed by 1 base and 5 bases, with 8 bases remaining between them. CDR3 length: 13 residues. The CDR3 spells CASSPRSTETQYF. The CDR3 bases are TGTGCCAGCTCACCACGGTCCACTGAGACCCAGTACTTC.